These 17 T cell receptor beta chains came from one sample sequenced in a study of T cell responses to AZD1222 COVID-19 vaccine. Profiled with immunoSEQ multiplex PCR; TCRdb holds only in-frame clones, not every one. The sample contains fewer than 150,000 clones, over 85% of which appear only once. Sample: peripheral blood, taken 28 days after the second AZD1222 dose. The origin of the receptors is an adult who received the AZD1222 COVID-19 vaccine.

This clone was seen just once. The V gene is TRBV5-6, the J gene TRBJ1-1; D gene unclear. Germline CDR1 is SGHDT and CDR2 is YYEEEE. CDR3 length: 13 amino acids. V gave up 5 bases and J gave up 4 bases, with 12 bases separating them. CDR3 DNA sequence: TGTGCCAGCAGGAGCGATCTGAGCACTGAAGCTTTCTTT. Translation gives CASRSDLSTEAFF.

The rearrangement uses TRBV5-4 and TRBJ1-2; TRBD1 matches 8 bases. The trim removed 2 bases at V and 7 bases at J, leaving 10 bases unmatched. Germline CDR1 and CDR2: SGHNT and YYREEE (reference sequence). The CDR3 loop spans 15 amino acids. The CDR3: CASSFLDREEGGYTF. In DNA form, the CDR3 reads TGTGCCAGCAGCTTTCTGGACAGGGAAGAAGGTGGCTACACCTTC.

V and J are TRBV15 and TRBJ2-2; D gene uncertain. V lost 1 base and J 6 bases, leaving 6 bases between the germline ends. The CDR3 has 13 amino acids. The germline V gene has CDR1 LNHNV and CDR2 YYDKDF (reference sequence). CDR3 amino acids: CATSRGVAGELFF. The CDR3 region has the DNA TGTGCCACCAGCAGAGGAGTGGCCGGGGAGCTGTTTTTT.

This clone was seen just once. This rearrangement joins TRBV3-1 (or the pseudogene TRBV3-2) to TRBJ2-1, with TRBD1 identical over 8 bases. The trim removed 5 bases at V and 8 bases at J, leaving 11 bases unmatched. The CDR3 has 15 amino acids. Per germline, CDR1 LGHDT and CDR2 YNNKEL (reference sequence). In DNA form, the CDR3 reads TGTGCCAGCAGCTTCGGACAGGGTGCCTGGGATGAGCAGTTCTTC. Encoded protein: CASSFGQGAWDEQFF.

V and J are TRBV11-3 and TRBJ1-4, with no clear D. Germline V gene sequence: CDR1 SGHNT, CDR2 YENEEA. The V and J ends lost 3 bases and 3 bases respectively, with 8 bases between them. This CDR3 has 14 amino acids. The CDR3 nucleotides are TGTGCCAGCAGCTTTGGAAACTCTAATGAAAAACTGTTTTTT. Translating it yields CASSFGNSNEKLFF.

The rearrangement links TRBV9 to TRBJ1-1, with 7 positions matching TRBD1. CDR3 length: 13 amino acids. Germline CDR1 and CDR2: SGDLS and YYNGEE. The trim removed 5 bases at V and 1 base at J, leaving 2 bases unmatched. CDR3 amino acids: CASSTGENTEAFF. The DNA of the CDR3 is TGTGCCAGCAGTACAGGGGAGAACACTGAAGCTTTCTTT.

The gene calls are TRBV7-9 and TRBJ1-2, with D unclear. This CDR3 is built from 13 residues. The V end lost 3 bases, the J end lost 3 bases, and 8 bases lay between the germline ends. Germline lookup yields CDR1 SEHNR and CDR2 FQNEAQ (reference sequence). This chain's CDR3 is CASSFPGDYGYTF. CDR3 sequence (DNA): TGTGCCAGCAGCTTCCCGGGAGACTATGGCTACACCTTC.

The rearrangement links TRBV7-9 to TRBJ2-5; D might be TRBD2 (6 bases). The CDR3 contains 14 residues. From germline, CDR1 is SEHNR and CDR2 FQNEAQ (reference sequence). The V and J ends lost 5 bases and 4 bases respectively, with 14 bases between them. This CDR3 is CASSLGGVLETQYF. The CDR3 bases are TGTGCCAGCAGCCTGGGGGGAGTTCTAGAGACCCAGTACTTC.

This clone was counted a single time. V gene TRBV18 combines with J gene TRBJ1-1, with no clear D. This CDR3 is 13 amino acids long. Germline-derived CDR1 and CDR2 are KGHSH and LQKENI. Trimming removed 6 bases at V and 4 bases at J, with 12 bases between. The CDR3, as DNA: TGTGCCAGCTCTCAAACCCAGACCACTGAAGCTTTCTTT. Amino acids: CASSQTQTTEAFF.

The chain links TRBV19 to TRBJ2-1; TRBD2 matches 7 bases. The ends lost 5 bases at V and 4 bases at J; junction bases unmatched: 11. Per the germline V gene, CDR1 is LNHDA and CDR2 is SQIVND (reference sequence). The CDR3 covers 16 residues. This CDR3 reads CASSWEGRGAYNEQFF. The CDR3 DNA is TGTGCCAGTAGTTGGGAGGGGCGCGGGGCATACAATGAGCAGTTCTTC.

The chain couples TRBV2 to TRBJ1-5, with no clear D. The CDR3 has 15 amino acids. The V and J ends lost 4 bases and 6 bases respectively, with 16 bases between them. Germline-derived CDR1 and CDR2 are SNHLY and FYNNEI. The CDR3 sequence is CASSGTVIMGQPQHF. CDR3 nucleotides: TGTGCCAGCAGTGGGACCGTGATCATGGGTCAGCCCCAGCATTTT.

V is TRBV6-5 and J is TRBJ2-4; D assignment may be TRBD1 or TRBD2 (7 bases each). CDR1 is MNHEY, CDR2 SVGAGI, per germline. Trimming pared 7 bases from V and 1 base from J, leaving 14 bases between. This CDR3 has 15 residues. DNA for the CDR3: TGTGCCAGCACCATCCAGGGGGGGGCCAAAAACATTCAGTACTTC. This sequence encodes CASTIQGGAKNIQYF.

The rearrangement links TRBV7-9 to TRBJ1-1; a possible D gene is TRBD1 (5 bases). The CDR3 covers 15 residues. Trimming removed 2 bases at V and 1 base at J, with 11 bases between. Germline CDR1 SEHNR, CDR2 FQNEAQ (reference sequence). CDR3 protein: CASSLRGAANTEAFF. CDR3 sequence (DNA): TGTGCCAGCAGCTTAAGGGGCGCCGCGAACACTGAAGCTTTCTTT.

V usage is TRBV5-4 and J usage is TRBJ2-7; no clear D. The V gene lost 4 bases and the J gene lost 12 bases, with 17 bases spanning the gap. CDR3 length: 12 amino acids. Germline-derived CDR1 and CDR2 are SGHNT and YYREEE (reference sequence). CDR3 in DNA: TGTGCCAGCAGCCCGGGTGGTGGGGTGCTGTACTTC. Translating it yields CASSPGGGVLYF.

The CDR3 nucleotides read TGTGCCAGCAGTCTCGTCGGGGATGCGGATACGCAGTATTTT. This translates into CASSLVGDADTQYF. This chain joins TRBV6-2 or TRBV6-3 and TRBJ2-3, with a tentative D call TRBD2 (5 bases). V was shortened by 5 bases and J by 6 bases, with 15 bases between the two germline ends. This CDR3 is built from 14 residues. CDR1 and CDR2 from the germline V gene are MNHEY and SVGEGT.

This clone was recorded once. This chain links TRBV27 with TRBJ1-5, with D possibly being TRBD1 (6 bases). The ends were cut back, 3 bases at V and 2 bases at J, with 11 bases in the middle. The CDR3 consists of 15 residues. Germline V gene sequence: CDR1 MNHEY, CDR2 SMNVEV (reference sequence). The CDR3 DNA sequence: TGTGCCAGCAGTTTCCAGGGGTTCGGCAATCAGCCCCAGCATTTT. This sequence encodes CASSFQGFGNQPQHF.

The rearrangement joins TRBV4-3 to TRBJ2-7; weak D call: TRBD2 (6 bases). Trimming took 0 bases from V and 1 from J, leaving 25 bases between them. CDR1 and CDR2 (germline): LGHNA, YSLEER. The CDR3 loop spans 20 amino acids. The CDR3 region is CASSQDHSFRGASVSYEQYF. CDR3 in DNA: TGCGCCAGCAGCCAAGATCACAGCTTTCGAGGGGCTAGCGTATCCTACGAGCAGTACTTC.